The rows below give T cell receptor beta chains drawn from one sample of a study of regulatory T cells in long-lasting Graves disease. Each CDR3 protein gets one entry after TCRdb re-called the multiplex PCR reads with MiXCR. This table holds hundreds of thousands of distinct CDR3 sequences, roughly 15% found once. This same sample was also taken into another study, of T cells in Graves' hyperthyroidism and ophthalmopathy.

Source: peripheral blood mononuclear cells (PBMCs), taken at new diagnosis, from a patient treated with antithyroid drugs. These receptors were collected from a woman aged 30 to 39 with Graves disease. CDR3s leave out the opening cysteine and the closing phenylalanine or tryptophan.

V gene,J gene,CDR3 protein
TRBV2,TRBJ2-3,ASRGQGTPTDTQY
TRBV7-9,TRBJ1-4,ASSNQGTGNEKLF
TRBV20-1,TRBJ2-7,SAIRQGFSYEQY
TRBV20-1,TRBJ2-7,SARDVVVSRGYSYEQY
TRBV27,TRBJ1-3,ASSRRQGSLAGNTIY
TRBV7-9,TRBJ2-7,ASSMSGASSWREQY
TRBV20-1,TRBJ2-3,SAREGSGSTDTQY
TRBV18,TRBJ2-7,ASSPGGTAGSYEQY
TRBV30,TRBJ2-7,AWMGQSSYEQY
TRBV6-1,TRBJ2-6,ASCLGPQGANVLT
TRBV18,TRBJ2-7,ASSPGQPSYEQY
TRBV29-1,TRBJ1-1,AGGGHTEAF
TRBV18,TRBJ2-4,ASSPTTGGQGKNIQY
TRBV5-1,TRBJ2-3,ASKREVTDTQY
TRBV2,TRBJ2-6,ASSGGRPSGANVLT
TRBV9,TRBJ2-1,ASSVAQGRYGEQF
TRBV18,TRBJ2-7,ASSPSEFGEQY
TRBV3-1,TRBJ1-4,ASSQDLETGLEKLF
TRBV20-1,TRBJ1-4,SAKTGANEKLF
TRBV24-1,TRBJ2-5,ATSDGLVKETQY
TRBV7-9,TRBJ1-3,ASSLSLRSSGNTIY
TRBV6-1,TRBJ2-7,ASSQGQGDEQY
TRBV27,TRBJ1-4,ASRIQGYNEKLF
TRBV5-4,TRBJ2-1,ASKSRRTADNEQF
TRBV7-3,TRBJ2-6,ASSLTPGGSGANVLT
TRBV3-1,TRBJ1-1,ASSQDRGLEAF
TRBV30,TRBJ1-4,AWSVSATNEKLF
TRBV3-1,TRBJ2-7,ASSKWTSAEQY
TRBV5-1,TRBJ2-5,ASSKGALRETQY
TRBV15,TRBJ2-1,ATSSIHSEQF
TRBV6-1,TRBJ1-2,ASGGGGDLQFYSYGYT
TRBV7-7,TRBJ2-3,ASTEEGVKDTQY
TRBV12-3/TRBV12-4,TRBJ1-5,ASRRTGGNQPQH
TRBV3-1,TRBJ1-5,ASSPRQGWQPQH
TRBV28,TRBJ2-1,ASGSIAGRNEQF
TRBV10-2,TRBJ2-7,ASSGKPAGEPYEQY
TRBV29-1,TRBJ1-1,SVAGVRNTEAF
TRBV20-1,TRBJ1-1,SAPIPGNTEAF
TRBV12-3/TRBV12-4,TRBJ1-5,ASTLGQGRPQH
TRBV5-8,TRBJ1-5,ASSRMPQH
TRBV27,TRBJ2-3,ASRGRALTDTQY
TRBV11-2,TRBJ2-3,ASSLRFSGTSTDTQY
TRBV20-1,TRBJ1-6,SAARVGSPLH
TRBV7-2,TRBJ2-1,ASSLAGTSGRDEQF
TRBV9,TRBJ1-2,ASSVRDYGYT
TRBV28,TRBJ1-1,ASLRDTEAF